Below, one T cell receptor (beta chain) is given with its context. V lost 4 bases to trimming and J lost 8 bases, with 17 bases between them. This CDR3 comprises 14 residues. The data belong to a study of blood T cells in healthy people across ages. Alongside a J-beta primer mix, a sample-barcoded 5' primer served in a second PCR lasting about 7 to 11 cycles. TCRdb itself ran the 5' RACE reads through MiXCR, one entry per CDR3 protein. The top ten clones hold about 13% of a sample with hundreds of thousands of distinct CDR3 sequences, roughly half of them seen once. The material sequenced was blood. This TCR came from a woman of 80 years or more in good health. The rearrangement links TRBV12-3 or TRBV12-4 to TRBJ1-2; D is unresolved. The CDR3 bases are TGTGCCAGCAGTTACGGACGCGGCTTGAGGGGCTACACCTTC. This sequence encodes CASSYGRGLRGYTF.